The 12 T cell receptor beta chains listed next were all sequenced from one sample in a study. TCRdb re-called the 5' RACE reads through MiXCR, storing one row per CDR3 protein. Among some 62,000 distinct CDR3 sequences listed, less than 25% were seen once. Input material: memory CD4+ T cells sorted from a lymph node. The subset denotes: memory CD4+ T cells, CD4+CD45RO+CD25-. These receptor sequences come from a female donor with breast cancer.

This clonotype was observed a handful of times. The chain links TRBV5-5 to TRBJ2-7, with no clear D. Trimming stripped 4 bases from V and 0 bases from J, with 17 bases between. Germline V gene sequence: CDR1 SGHKS, CDR2 YYEKEE (reference sequence). The length of the CDR3 is 16 residues. For the CDR3, the DNA is TGTGCCAGCAGCCTGGGGTTTGGCAGCAACTCCTACGAGCAGTACTTC. This sequence encodes CASSLGFGSNSYEQYF.

This clonotype appeared a few times. This rearrangement joins TRBV5-1 to TRBJ2-1; 14 nucleotides line up with TRBD2. The CDR3 contains 17 residues. V shed 0 bases and J 4 bases; nucleotides not matched to a gene: 3. Germline-derived CDR1 and CDR2 are SGHRS and YFSETQ. The CDR3 DNA is TGCGCCAGCAGCTTGGGACTAGCGGGGGGGCCGTACAATGAGCAGTTCTTC. Its protein product is CASSLGLAGGPYNEQFF. Supplemented by reference TRBV5-1 and TRBJ2-1, the full variable domain reads KAGVTQTPRYLIKTRGQQVTLSCSPISGHRSVSWYQQTPGQGLQFLFEYFSETQRNKGNFPGRFSGRQFSNSRSEMNVSTLELGDSALYLCASSLGLAGGPYNEQFFGPGTRLTVL.

This clonotype was recorded many times. V usage is TRBV5-1 and J usage is TRBJ2-1, with D possibly matching TRBD1 (5 bases). V shed 5 bases and J shed 7 bases, with 19 bases lying between them. There are 15 residues in the CDR3. CDR1 and CDR2 from the germline V gene are SGHRS and YFSETQ. CDR3 residues: CASRGALTGPNEQFF. DNA of the CDR3: TGCGCCAGCAGAGGGGCCCTTACCGGCCCTAATGAGCAGTTCTTC.

This clonotype was seen many times. The V call is TRBV18, the J call TRBJ1-1, with unresolved D. This CDR3 is built from 13 residues. Germline loops: CDR1 KGHSH, CDR2 LQKENI. V lost 3 bases to trimming and J lost 1 base, with 6 bases between them. Written as DNA, the CDR3 is TGTGCCAGCTCACCCCGACAGAACACTGAAGCTTTCTTT. Translated, it gives CASSPRQNTEAFF.

The sample holds a few counts of this clonotype. The chain carries TRBV5-1 and TRBJ1-2; the match to TRBD1 covers 8 bases. Germline V CDR1 and CDR2: SGHRS, YFSETQ. Trimming at V came to 4 bases and at J to 4 bases, leaving 6 bases not matched to a gene. This CDR3 has 14 residues. The CDR3 sequence is CASSIGQGVYGYTF. Here the CDR3 DNA reads TGCGCCAGCAGCATAGGACAGGGCGTCTATGGCTACACCTTC.

As regards this clonotype: A much larger clone differs from this one at a single base, so this may be a read error. No conserved phenylalanine or tryptophan ends this CDR3, so it is likely a read error. V usage is TRBV12-3 or TRBV12-4 and J usage is TRBJ1-2, with D possibly being TRBD1 (6 bases). This CDR3 has 15 amino acids. Between the trimmed V and J ends, which lost 5 bases and 8 bases, there was a span of 21 bases. CDR3 sequence: CASSLKTGPRGGYTY. The DNA of the CDR3 is TGTGCCAGCAGTCTAAAAACAGGGCCCCGAGGAGGCTACACCTAC.

This rearrangement joins TRBV5-5 to TRBJ2-5; D not certain. V was pared by 1 base and J by 2 bases, with 6 bases between. Per the germline V gene, CDR1 is SGHKS and CDR2 is YYEKEE (reference sequence). The CDR3 runs 13 residues. CDR3 residues: CASSLSVQETQYF. Here the CDR3 DNA reads TGTGCCAGCAGCTTGTCGGTACAAGAGACCCAGTACTTC.

This clonotype came up many times. V usage is TRBV7-2 and J usage is TRBJ2-7, with TRBD2 identical over 8 bases. The CDR3 covers 17 residues. The trim removed 3 bases at V and 7 bases at J, leaving 17 bases unmatched. Per the germline V gene, CDR1 is SGHTA and CDR2 is FQGNSA. The CDR3 protein is CASSLIPSGRKTGEQYF. The CDR3 coding sequence is TGTGCCAGCAGCTTGATTCCCAGCGGGAGAAAGACGGGAGAGCAGTACTTC.

The rearrangement uses TRBV12-3 or TRBV12-4 and TRBJ2-3; 7 positions agree with TRBD1. The CDR3 is 14 amino acids. The junction had 4 bases not matched to a gene; V was cut back by 2 bases and J by 5 bases. CDR3 nucleotide sequence: TGTGCCAGCAGTTTACGGGACAGTAGAGATACGCAGTATTTT. It specifies CASSLRDSRDTQYF.

The chain is built from TRBV6-2 or TRBV6-3 and TRBJ2-7, with D tentatively TRBD2 (5 bases). The germline V gene has CDR1 MNHEY and CDR2 SVGEGT. V was clipped by 5 bases and J by 0 bases, with 14 bases between them. This CDR3 comprises 15 residues. In DNA, the CDR3 is TGTGCCAGCAGTCCCCGGACTGCCCACTCCTACGAGCAGTACTTC. Translated: CASSPRTAHSYEQYF.

This clonotype has only a few counts. The CDR3 protein is CARRRGSRAETQYF. CDR3 DNA sequence: TGTGCCAGGAGGCGGGGCTCCCGGGCGGAGACCCAGTACTTC. V gene TRBV5-3 combines with J gene TRBJ2-5; possibly TRBD2 for D (6 bases). TRBV5-3 is annotated as an ORF whose role is uncertain. V lost 8 bases and J lost 5, with 19 bases in between. The CDR3 runs 14 residues.

The table lists this clonotype with a few counts. The chain combines TRBV4-3 with TRBJ1-2, with 8 nucleotides matching TRBD1. The length of the CDR3 is 18 residues. V shed 4 bases, J shed 4 bases, and the junction held 17 bases outside the gene matches. Germline V gene data show CDR1 as LGHNA and CDR2 as YSLEER. The DNA of the CDR3 is TGCGCCAGCAGCCCCCAAATCCCCGGGACAGGACGGGGCTATGGCTACACCTTC. Protein: CASSPQIPGTGRGYGYTF.